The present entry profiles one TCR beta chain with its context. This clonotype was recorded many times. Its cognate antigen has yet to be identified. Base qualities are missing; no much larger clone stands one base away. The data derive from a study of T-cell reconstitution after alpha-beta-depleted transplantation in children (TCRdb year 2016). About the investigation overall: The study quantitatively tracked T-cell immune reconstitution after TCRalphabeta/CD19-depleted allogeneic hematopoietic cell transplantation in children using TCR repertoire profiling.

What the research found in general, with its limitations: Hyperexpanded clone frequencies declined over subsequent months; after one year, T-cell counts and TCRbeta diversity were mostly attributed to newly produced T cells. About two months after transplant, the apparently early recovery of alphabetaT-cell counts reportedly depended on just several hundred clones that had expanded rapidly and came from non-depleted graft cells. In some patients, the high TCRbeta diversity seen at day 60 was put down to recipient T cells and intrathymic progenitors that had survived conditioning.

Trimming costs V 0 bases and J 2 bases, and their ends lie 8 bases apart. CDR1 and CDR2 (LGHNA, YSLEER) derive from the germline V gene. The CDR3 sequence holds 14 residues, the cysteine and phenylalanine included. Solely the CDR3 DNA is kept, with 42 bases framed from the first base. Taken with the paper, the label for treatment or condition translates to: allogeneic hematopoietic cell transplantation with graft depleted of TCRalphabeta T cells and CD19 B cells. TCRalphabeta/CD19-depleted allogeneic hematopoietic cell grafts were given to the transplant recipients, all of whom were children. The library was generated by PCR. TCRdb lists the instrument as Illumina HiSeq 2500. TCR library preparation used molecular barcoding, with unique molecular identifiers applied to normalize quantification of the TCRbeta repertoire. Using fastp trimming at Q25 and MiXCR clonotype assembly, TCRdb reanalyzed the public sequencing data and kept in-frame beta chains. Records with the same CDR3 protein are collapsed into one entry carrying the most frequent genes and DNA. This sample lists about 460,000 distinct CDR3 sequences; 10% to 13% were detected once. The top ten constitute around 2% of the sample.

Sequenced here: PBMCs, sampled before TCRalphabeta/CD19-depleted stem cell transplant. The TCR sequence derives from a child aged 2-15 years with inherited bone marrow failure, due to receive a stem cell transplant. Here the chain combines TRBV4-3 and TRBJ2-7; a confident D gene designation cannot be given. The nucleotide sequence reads TGCGCCAGCAGCCAAGAGATACTAACCTACGAGCAGTACTTC. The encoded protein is CASSQEILTYEQYF.